These T cell receptor beta chains were read from a single sample in a study of CD8 T cells in ankylosing spondylitis. TCRdb independently ran MiXCR on the 5' RACE reads; one entry per CDR3 protein. The sample gives 200,000 to 250,000 distinct CDR3 sequences, 6% to 8% of which show up once; about 14% is in the top ten. The sample comprised blood, either unsorted or a sorted T cell fraction (not recorded which). The receptors originated from a male donor with ankylosing spondylitis. Both conserved end residues are part of each CDR3. A D gene is named only where the DNA matches it firmly. A clone size is listed for some rows: how often the clone was seen (once, few, many), or a class if it is expanded.

D,J,size,V,DNA,CDR3
TRBD2,TRBJ2-1,many,TRBV7-9,TGTGCCAGCAGCCCACCCTTAGGCGGGAGGCGGAATGAGCAGTTCTTC,CASSPPLGGRRNEQFF
NA,TRBJ2-2,many,TRBV27,TGTGCCAGCCTCAACCCGGACGCCGGGGAGCTGTTTTTT,CASLNPDAGELFF
NA,TRBJ2-1,many,TRBV6-1,TGTGCCAGCCTCTCTTCGGACTCGCGCGGAGTTTACAATGAGCAGTTCTTC,CASLSSDSRGVYNEQFF
NA,TRBJ1-1,many,TRBV11-2,TGTGCCAGCAGCTTAGGTCGGGATGAAGCTTTCTTT,CASSLGRDEAFF
NA,TRBJ2-7,few,TRBV10-1,TGCGCCAGCTCAGACCGGGACACTACCTACGAGCAGTACTTC,CASSDRDTTYEQYF
NA,TRBJ1-2,many,TRBV20-1,TGCAGTGCTAGAGAGAGGTGGGGGGTCGATGGCTACACCTTC,CSARERWGVDGYTF
TRBD1,TRBJ2-7,NA,TRBV25-1,TGTGCCAGCAGTGAATGGGGCAGGGGGATCCACGAGCAGTACTTC,CASSEWGRGIHEQYF
NA,TRBJ1-1,many,TRBV29-1,TGCAGCGTTGAAGATTTAAGGGGGATATACACTGAAGCTTTCTTT,CSVEDLRGIYTEAFF
NA,TRBJ2-1,NA,TRBV6-5,TGTGCCAGCAGTTACTCGATGGAGAACAATGAGCAGTTCTTC,CASSYSMENNEQFF
TRBD1,TRBJ1-2,NA,TRBV6-1,TGTGCCAGCAGCGGATCCGGGACAGGGTATTATGGCTACACCTTC,CASSGSGTGYYGYTF
NA,TRBJ1-1,many,TRBV7-9,TGTGCCAGCAGCTTAGGCGGGGCGGGATACACTGAAGCTTTCTTT,CASSLGGAGYTEAFF
NA,TRBJ1-2,many,TRBV7-9,TGTGCCAGCAGCCCGACGTCGGATCGACTTGGCTACACCTTC,CASSPTSDRLGYTF
NA,TRBJ2-7,many,TRBV7-9,TGTGCCAGCAGCTCAAACAGGGGAGGGAGCTCCTACGAGCAGTACTTC,CASSSNRGGSSYEQYF
TRBD2,TRBJ2-1,many,TRBV24-1,TGTGCCACCTCCCAGGGAGGGCTCAATGAGCAGTTCTTC,CATSQGGLNEQFF
TRBD2,TRBJ2-1,few,TRBV6-5,TGTGCCAGCAGTCTCGACCGGGACTACACCAATGAGCAGTTCTTC,CASSLDRDYTNEQFF
NA,TRBJ2-6,many,TRBV19,TGTGCCAGTAGTATAAGTGGGGCCAACGTCCTGACTTTC,CASSISGANVLTF
NA,TRBJ2-7,many,TRBV5-1,TGCGCCAGCAGCTTGCGACAGACCTACGAGCAGTACTTC,CASSLRQTYEQYF
NA,TRBJ1-5,NA,TRBV2,TGTGCCAGCAATAACGCGGGTTCCGCCTTTTCCAATCAGCCCCAGCATTTT,CASNNAGSAFSNQPQHF
TRBD1,TRBJ2-7,many,TRBV2,TGTGCCAGCAGTTCGGGGGACAGGGCCATCTACGAGCAGTACTTC,CASSSGDRAIYEQYF
TRBD2,TRBJ2-1,many,TRBV27,TGTGCCAGCAGTCAAGGACTAGCGGGAGGGTTATACAATGAGCAGTTCTTC,CASSQGLAGGLYNEQFF
NA,TRBJ1-5,NA,TRBV7-8,TGTGCCAGCGGAGTTAATCAGCCCCAGCATTTT,CASGVNQPQHF
TRBD1,TRBJ1-2,many,TRBV5-6,TGTGCCAGCAGCTACTACAGGGGGTTGTACTATGGCTACACCTTC,CASSYYRGLYYGYTF
NA,TRBJ1-6,NA,TRBV7-2,TGTGCCAGCAGCTTATGGACAGACAATTCACCCCTCCACTTT,CASSLWTDNSPLHF
NA,TRBJ2-7,NA,TRBV5-5,TGTGCCAGCATGCCAGGCCACCCTTCCGGGTCCGAGCAGTACTTC,CASMPGHPSGSEQYF
TRBD1,TRBJ2-5,many,TRBV12-3/TRBV12-4,TGTGCCAGCAGTCCGAGGACAGGCCAAGAGACCCAGTACTTC,CASSPRTGQETQYF
TRBD2,TRBJ2-7,few,TRBV28,TGTGCCAGCAGTTTACCTAGCGGGACCTACGAGCAGTACTTC,CASSLPSGTYEQYF
NA,TRBJ1-4,few,TRBV6-1,TGTGCCAGCAGTGAAGGGCAGGGGTGGGAAAAACTGTTTTTT,CASSEGQGWEKLFF
TRBD2,TRBJ2-6,few,TRBV5-1,TGCGCCAGCAGCGGAACACTAGCGGGAGGGCGTGGGGCCAACGTCCTGACTTTC,CASSGTLAGGRGANVLTF
TRBD1,TRBJ2-7,many,TRBV19,TGTGCCAGTAGTATCCAACAGGGGGCCAACGAGCAGTACTTC,CASSIQQGANEQYF
TRBD1,TRBJ1-1,many,TRBV4-3,TGCGCCAGCAGCCAGTTTACAGGGGTCACTGAAGCTTTCTTT,CASSQFTGVTEAFF
TRBD1,TRBJ2-7,many,TRBV4-1,TGCGCCAGCAGCCCACCATTAGGGACAGGGCGGAACGAGCAGTACTTC,CASSPPLGTGRNEQYF
TRBD2,TRBJ2-3,many,TRBV7-2,TGTGCCAGCAGCTTAGCGCGGGACTACTACACAGATACGCAGTATTTT,CASSLARDYYTDTQYF
NA,TRBJ2-7,NA,TRBV21-1,TGTGCCGCTCAGGGGAGGCGGGAGTCCTACGAGCAGTACTTC,CAAQGRRESYEQYF
NA,TRBJ1-5,NA,TRBV18,TGTGCCAGCTCACCCGGGACCTCGGGCAATCAGCCCCAGCATTTT,CASSPGTSGNQPQHF
NA,TRBJ2-3,few,TRBV7-2,TGTGCCAGCAGCCAGCTACATCCAGATACGCAGTATTTT,CASSQLHPDTQYF
TRBD1,TRBJ1-2,few,TRBV4-1,TGCGCCAGCAGCCAAGAACCCAGGGGGCGGTCCAACTATGGCTACACCTTC,CASSQEPRGRSNYGYTF
TRBD2,TRBJ2-7,many,TRBV5-4,TGTGCCAGCAGCTTGGACCGGACTAGCGGGAGTTACGAGCAGTACTTC,CASSLDRTSGSYEQYF
TRBD2,TRBJ2-1,few,TRBV6-2/TRBV6-3,TGTGCCAGCAGCTCCCTAGCGGGAGAACTCAATGAGCAGTTCTTC,CASSSLAGELNEQFF